This paragraph covers one T cell receptor beta chain sequence. The table came from immunoSEQ multiplex PCR; TCRdb's copy has only in-frame clones and leaves some out. The table has fewer than 150,000 clones, approximately 90% seen once. The data stem from a study of cytomegalovirus exposure and HLA in healthy donors. The sample taken for sequencing was PBMCs. This receptor was identified in a young man in good health and CMV-seronegative.

In DNA form, the CDR3 reads TGTGCCAGCAGTTTAAGGGACAGAAGCTCTGGGGCCAACGTCCTGACTTTC. Amino acids: CASSLRDRSSGANVLTF. The rearrangement links TRBV28 to TRBJ2-6, with 7 nucleotides matching TRBD1. The J segment lost 0 bases and the V segment lost 2 bases, leaving 4 bases of the junction unmatched. The CDR3 runs 17 residues. The germline gives CDR1 MDHEN, CDR2 SYDVKM.